This TCR beta chain comes out of a study of T cells in Graves' hyperthyroidism and ophthalmopathy (dated by TCRdb to between 2019 and 2020). With respect to the entire study: Peripheral blood was collected at initial diagnosis, before any treatment. TCR V-J signatures able to tell the groups apart were searched for in a discovery cohort of 90 to 100 patients, of whom 40 to 45 had Graves' ophthalmopathy and roughly 58 had stable Graves' hyperthyroidism. Prospective prediction of ophthalmopathy was tested in an independent validation cohort of under 20 hyperthyroidism patients and 17 patients who later progressed to ophthalmopathy. The 95 to 100 discovery patients were randomly divided into training and test sets at a 7:3 ratio. Thyroid tissue and blood T-cell repertoires from six Graves' hyperthyroidism patients were also compared in the study. After blood sampling, hyperthyroidism patients were treated with methimazole at a starting dose of 30 mg daily, and ophthalmopathy patients were treated with high-dose intravenous methylprednisolone. The paper describes TCR Vbeta CDR3 sequencing of more than 120 peripheral blood samples, made up of 43 ophthalmopathy patients, 70 to 75 hyperthyroidism patients and about 17 progressor patients.

Note on this clonotype: Which antigen it targets is not known. Per-base quality was not reported, and no clone a single base away is much larger than it.

The TCR beta CDR3 regions were amplified from RNA transcripts. The first round of RT-PCR for the TCR CDR3 was performed with the HTBI primer set and the Qiagen OneStep RT-PCR kit. Libraries were constructed in a second round of multiplex PCR, after which size selection and purification were performed. The libraries were sequenced on an Illumina HiSeq2000 using paired-end 100 bp reads. In the paper's pipeline: SOAPnuke was used to process the raw data, throwing out any read that contained adapters or uncalled bases, had a mean Phred below 15, or lacked an exact constant-primer or identifier match. High-quality paired reads were merged with COPE v1.2.5, and unique nucleotide sequences were defined as clonotypes. MiTCR v1.1 was used to align the clonotypes against IMGT TRBV, TRBD and TRBJ reference segments. The analysis was restricted to V-J combinations with a frequency above 0.0001, which together covered roughly 99% of the repertoires. The TCS score was defined as the ratio of F50 (clonal expansion) to E x V (chaos), calculated using BLOSUM62-based TCRdist between CDR3 peptides within each V-J. Welch's t-statistics and random forest reduced fewer than 550 V-J features to 13, which were used in a naive Bayes classifier (R e1071). The public reads were quality trimmed at Q25 with fastp and then assembled into clones with MiXCR by TCRdb, keeping productive beta chains. CDR3 protein duplicates are merged, each entry listing the most common genes and DNA. These V and J calls rely on TCRdb rather than the paper's analysis. The sample profile shows hundreds of thousands of distinct CDR3 sequences; just under 20% of them were found once. Together, the top ten hold roughly 47% of the sample.

Its CDR3 holds 17 amino acids, cysteine through phenylalanine. The sequence is cut down to CDR3 DNA, 51 bases in frame from base 1. From the germline V gene, CDR1 is SGHRS and CDR2 is YFSETQ. V sheds 4 bases and J sheds 2 bases, leaving 21 bases between their ends. Overall results and qualifications from the work: In cross-validation, a model built on a 13 V-J signature told ophthalmopathy apart from stable hyperthyroidism with approximately 90% sensitivity and roughly 83% specificity, and in testing the same model reached 80%/75%. Most expanded thyroid clonotypes (frequency above 0.001) were also found in blood, which suggests that blood repertoires may mirror thyroid immune responses. During validation, the model predicted progression to ophthalmopathy a median of around 6 months ahead of onset, with approximately 71% sensitivity and 72% to 80% specificity. No statistical method was used to set the sample size in advance, and investigators knew the group allocation.

Moderately to severely active disease, a Clinical Activity Score of at least 3, a NOSPECS grade of at least 4, and a duration under 3 months were present in ophthalmopathy patients. The study excluded patients with uncontrolled infections, other autoimmune diseases, pregnancy or lactation. Diagnoses were based on clinical symptoms, serum thyroxine and TRAb, thyroid ultrasound and orbital computed tomography. PBMCs were separated from over 9 ml of fresh peripheral blood using Ficoll-Paque density gradient centrifugation. Total RNA was extracted using Trizol reagent, and RNA quality was assessed on an Agilent 2100 Bioanalyzer.

The V gene is TRBV5-1 and the J gene is TRBJ1-1, with the D gene not confidently named. This TCR came from a man between 35 and 55 years old with Graves' ophthalmopathy. Input material: blood. The DNA sequence is TGCGCCAGCAGCCCTGCCCGGACCGCACCGGTAAACACTGAAGCTTTCTTT. Translated, it reads CASSPARTAPVNTEAFF.